Below are 10 T cell receptor beta chains sequenced from a single sample in a study of cytomegalovirus exposure and HLA in healthy donors. Repertoires were generated with immunoSEQ multiplex PCR, while TCRdb's copy carries only in-frame clones and drops some. The table shows approximately 110,000 clones, with roughly 86% occurring only once. The sequencing input was PBMCs. The receptors come from a woman in her late teens or twenties in good health and CMV-seropositive.

The table lists this clone with a count of one. The chain joins TRBV11-2 to TRBJ2-1; 7 nucleotides line up with TRBD2. J was trimmed by 8 bases and V by 5 bases; bases with no gene match: 6. The CDR3 length is 13 residues. Germline values: CDR1 SGHAT, CDR2 FQNNGV. CDR3 residues: CASSPGGGHEQFF. The CDR3 DNA sequence: TGTGCCAGCAGCCCGGGGGGAGGGCATGAGCAGTTCTTC.

This chain joins TRBV7-9 and TRBJ1-2; no reliable D call. Trimming stripped 1 base from V and 8 bases from J, with 8 bases between. The CDR3 consists of 12 residues. Germline values: CDR1 SEHNR, CDR2 FQNEAQ (reference sequence). CDR3 sequence: CASSLDGRGYTF. DNA for the CDR3: TGTGCCAGCAGCTTAGACGGTCGGGGCTACACCTTC.

The J gene is TRBJ2-1, the V gene TRBV4-1, with D perhaps matching TRBD1 (5 bases). CDR3 length: 18 amino acids. Germline-derived CDR1 and CDR2 are MGHRA and YSYEKL. The germline V and J ends were trimmed by 1 base and 6 bases, with 22 bases remaining between them. Here the CDR3 reads CASSQGGRVVVIRNEQFF. DNA for the CDR3: TGCGCCAGCAGCCAAGGTGGCAGGGTGGTCGTAATTCGCAATGAGCAGTTCTTC.

This clone was seen just once. CDR3 sequence (DNA): TGCGCCAGCAGTGTAGCGGGGGGCAGACTTAGCTCCTACAATGAGCAGTTCTTC. It is translated as CASSVAGGRLSSYNEQFF. The chain carries TRBV10-1 and TRBJ2-1; 10 nucleotides align to TRBD2. The CDR3 length is 18 residues. The V gene's germline CDR1 is WNHNN and CDR2 SYGVQD (reference sequence). Trimming at V came to 4 bases and at J to 0 bases, leaving 9 bases not matched to a gene.

This clone was observed a few times. For the CDR3, the DNA is TGTGCCTGGCTAGGACAGGGGGCCCCCGGGGAGCTGTTTTTT. Protein sequence: CAWLGQGAPGELFF. The J gene is TRBJ2-2, the V gene TRBV30, with 11 bases lining up with TRBD1. Germline V gene data show CDR1 as GTSNPN and CDR2 as SVGIG (reference sequence). The V gene end was trimmed by 5 bases and the J gene end by 6 bases; junction bases not matched to a gene: 5. This CDR3 contains 14 residues.

The CDR3 loop is CASSLGTGPTEAFF. CDR3 coding DNA: TGCGCCAGCAGCTTGGGGACAGGACCCACTGAAGCTTTCTTT. The chain links TRBV5-1 to TRBJ1-1, with TRBD1 identical over 7 bases. CDR3 size: 14 residues. The germline V gene encodes CDR1 SGHRS and CDR2 YFSETQ. With V trimmed by 0 bases and J by 4 bases, 3 bases remained unmatched.

The J gene is TRBJ2-3, the V gene TRBV10-2; 8 bases agree with TRBD2. The V gene's germline CDR1 is WSHSY and CDR2 SAAADI. The CDR3 loop spans 16 amino acids. Trimming cost V 6 bases and J 4 bases; bases outside gene matches: 12. The CDR3 nucleotides read TGCGCCAGCAGGGAGATTCGACCTAGCGGGCCAGATACGCAGTATTTT. It is translated as CASREIRPSGPDTQYF.

A single count supports this clone. The chain is built from TRBV2 and TRBJ2-6; D gene uncertain. Germline V lookup: CDR1 SNHLY, CDR2 FYNNEI. CDR3 length: 15 residues. With 8 bases removed from V and 2 bases from J, the gap between germline ends came to 13 bases. DNA for the CDR3: TGTGCCAGCCAGGAACGGCTCACTGGGGCCAACGTCCTGACTTTC. It yields the protein CASQERLTGANVLTF.

The V gene is TRBV6-6, the J gene TRBJ2-1; TRBD1 is a possible D gene (6 bases). V dropped 2 bases and J dropped 2 bases, with 10 bases sitting between them. From germline, CDR1 is MNHNY and CDR2 SVGAGI (reference sequence). The CDR3 has 15 residues. CDR3 protein: CASSYEQGTYNEQFF. CDR3 bases: TGTGCCAGCAGTTACGAACAGGGAACCTACAATGAGCAGTTCTTC.

This clone was seen a few times. The genes are TRBV11-2 and TRBJ1-6; D gene ambiguous. This CDR3 contains 13 residues. The V end lost 5 bases, the J end lost 5 bases, and 7 bases lay between the germline ends. Germline V gene data show CDR1 as SGHAT and CDR2 as FQNNGV. This CDR3 is CASSPRNNSPLHF. The DNA for the CDR3 is TGTGCCAGCAGCCCGCGAAATAATTCACCCCTCCACTTT.